One sample yielded the 16 T cell receptor beta chains listed below, sequenced in a study of T cells after yellow fever vaccination. In TCRdb, the 5' RACE reads were re-called with MiXCR into one record per CDR3 protein. The sample shows some 420,000 distinct CDR3 sequences, 15% to 20% of them seen only once. The material sequenced was PBMCs, taken before the yellow fever booster vaccination. All receptors derive from a man aged 18-30 years who received the YFV17D yellow fever vaccine.

This clonotype was observed a few times. The chain links TRBV5-1 to TRBJ1-1; D gene unclear. The germline V and J ends were trimmed by 0 bases and 0 bases, with 6 bases remaining between them. The CDR3 totals 14 residues. CDR1 SGHRS and CDR2 YFSETQ come from the germline V gene. CDR3 bases: TGCGCCAGCAGCTTGGATACGGTGAACACTGAAGCTTTCTTT. Protein: CASSLDTVNTEAFF. Variable domain in full (rest from reference TRBV5-1 and TRBJ1-1): KAGVTQTPRYLIKTRGQQVTLSCSPISGHRSVSWYQQTPGQGLQFLFEYFSETQRNKGNFPGRFSGRQFSNSRSEMNVSTLELGDSALYLCASSLDTVNTEAFFGQGTRLTVV.

This clonotype turned up a few times. The gene calls are TRBV5-4 and TRBJ1-1; no clear D. Germline CDR1 reads SGHNT; CDR2 reads YYREEE (reference sequence). Deletions cut 0 bases from V and 4 bases from J, with 13 bases between. The length of the CDR3 is 15 residues. DNA for the CDR3: TGTGCCAGCAGCTTGGTCCGGGTGGAGGGCACTGAAGCTTTCTTT. Translated: CASSLVRVEGTEAFF.

This clonotype has only a few counts. V and J are TRBV7-8 and TRBJ1-4; D uncertain. The CDR3 runs 13 residues. Trimming removed 5 bases from V and 7 bases from J, with 11 bases in between. Germline V lookup: CDR1 SGHVS, CDR2 FQNEAQ. The CDR3 nucleotides read TGTGCCAGCAGCCCGAGGGTAGCTGAAAAACTGTTTTTT. This sequence encodes CASSPRVAEKLFF. Full variable domain (remainder filled in from reference TRBV7-8 and TRBJ1-4): GAGVSQSPRYKVAKRGQDVALRCDPISGHVSLFWYQQALGQGPEFLTYFQNEAQLDKSGLPSDRFFAERPEGSVSTLKIQRTQQEDSAVYLCASSPRVAEKLFFGSGTQLSVL.

This clonotype was recorded a few times. The chain combines TRBV6-6 with TRBJ2-3; unclear D gene. The germline gives CDR1 MNHNY, CDR2 SVGAGI (reference sequence). The CDR3 has 15 amino acids. Trimming left V 6 bases short and J 1 base short, with 14 bases between. The CDR3 DNA reads as TGTGCCAGCAGCTACGACCAGTCCCGCACAGATACGCAGTATTTT. Translated: CASSYDQSRTDTQYF.

Of note for this clonotype: Its ends do not fully match the called genes, so a read error is possible. The V gene is TRBV6-5, the J gene TRBJ2-1, with TRBD1 as a possible D gene (6 bases). This CDR3 comprises 15 residues. Germline lookup yields CDR1 MNHEY and CDR2 SVGAGI. DNA of the CDR3: TGTGTCAGCAGTTTTAGGGGGAGCCCTCAAAATGAGCAGTTCTTC. As protein: CVSSFRGSPQNEQFF.

The V and J genes are TRBV2 and TRBJ2-7; 8 nucleotides match TRBD2. J gave up 2 bases and V 7 bases, and 10 bases lay outside the gene matches. This CDR3 spans 15 amino acids. Per germline, CDR1 SNHLY and CDR2 FYNNEI. Written as DNA, the CDR3 is TGTGCCAGCAAAATCGGGGGGGGAGGAGCCTACGAGCAGTACTTC. This encodes CASKIGGGGAYEQYF.

The chain is built from TRBV6-2 or TRBV6-3 and TRBJ2-7, with D possibly being TRBD1 or TRBD2 (5 bases each). The germline gives CDR1 MNHEY, CDR2 SVGEGT. Between the trimmed V and J ends, which lost 4 bases and 5 bases, there was a span of 15 bases. The CDR3 totals 14 residues. CDR3 coding DNA: TGTGCCAGCAGTTCTCGGGGACCCCTGGACGAGCAGTACGTC. Translating it yields CASSSRGPLDEQYV.

Points on this clonotype: The junction differs from germline at one of its ends, possibly a read error. CDR3 bases: TGTGCCAGCAGCCTAGCGAGGCCAGATACGCAGTATTTT. Protein: CASSLARPDTQYF. The rearrangement links TRBV7-2 to TRBJ2-3; D possibly corresponds to TRBD2 (6 bases). The CDR3 has 13 amino acids. The germline V gene encodes CDR1 SGHTA and CDR2 FQGNSA.

This clonotype was counted a few times. V and J are TRBV19 and TRBJ1-3; unclear D gene. Germline V gene lookup returns CDR1 LNHDA and CDR2 SQIVND (reference sequence). V lost 10 bases and J 2 bases, leaving 12 bases between the germline ends. The CDR3 contains 13 residues. CDR3 region: CATWTDTGNTIYF. In nucleotides, the CDR3 is TGTGCCACTTGGACGGATACTGGAAACACCATATATTTT.

As for this clonotype: An end of the junction differs from the germline gene, which may be a read error. The chain couples TRBV15 to TRBJ2-5; perhaps TRBD2 as D (6 bases). CDR1 and CDR2 from the germline V gene are LNHNV and YYDKDF (reference sequence). The CDR3 is 15 amino acids. The CDR3 spells CATSFDGTPGVGVNF. The CDR3 DNA follows: TGTGCCACCAGCTTTGACGGGACTCCTGGGGTAGGGGTGAACTTC. Filled out from reference TRBV15 and TRBJ2-5, the complete variable domain reads DAMVIQNPRYQVTQFGKPVTLSCSQTLNHNVMYWYQQKSSQAPKLLFHYYDKDFNNEADTPDNFQSRRPNTSFCFLDIRSPGLGDTAMYLCATSFDGTPGVGVNFGPGTRLLVL.

The CDR3 DNA sequence: TGTGCCAGCAGTGAACTGGCGAGGGCCAACGTCCTGACTTTC. It is translated as CASSELARANVLTF. V gene TRBV25-1 combines with J gene TRBJ2-6; D gene unclear. This CDR3 contains 14 residues. The ends were cut back, 2 bases at V and 5 bases at J, with 7 bases in the middle. The germline CDR1 and CDR2 sequences are MGHDK and SYGVNS. The variable domain in full, with the rest retrieved from reference TRBV25-1 and TRBJ2-6, is EADIYQTPRYLVIGTGKKITLECSQTMGHDKMYWYQQDPGMELHLIHYSYGVNSTEKGDLSSESTVSRIRTEHFPLTLESARPSHTSQYLCASSELARANVLTFGAGSRLTVL.

This chain connects TRBV7-2 to TRBJ1-2, with TRBD1 as a possible D gene (5 bases). Germline V gene sequence: CDR1 SGHTA, CDR2 FQGNSA. Trimming removed 5 bases from V and 0 bases from J, with 10 bases in between. CDR3 length: 14 amino acids. The CDR3 sequence: CASSPPGPNYGYTF. CDR3 DNA: TGTGCCAGCAGCCCCCCGGGGCCTAACTATGGCTACACCTTC.

This clonotype was recorded a few times. The chain uses TRBV6-6 and TRBJ2-2; TRBD1 matches 12 bases. Per the germline V gene, CDR1 is MNHNY and CDR2 is SVGAGI (reference sequence). The CDR3 is 16 residues long. Trimming removed 7 bases from V and 4 bases from J; junction bases left unmatched: 7. CDR3 sequence (DNA): TGTGCCAGCACTGGGACAGGGGGCGACAGCACCGGGGAGCTGTTTTTT. This sequence encodes CASTGTGGDSTGELFF.

This clonotype was detected only a few times. This chain connects TRBV6-5 to TRBJ1-6, with D unclear. Germline-derived CDR1 and CDR2 are MNHEY and SVGAGI. This CDR3 region has 17 residues. Trimming left V 0 bases short and J 5 bases short, with 14 bases between. The CDR3 coding sequence is TGTGCCAGCAGTTACTCGAAAGGCAGATGGGATAATTCACCCCTCCACTTT. Residues: CASSYSKGRWDNSPLHF.

This clonotype was seen a few times. The V gene is TRBV15, the J gene TRBJ2-5; D possibly uses TRBD1 or TRBD2 (6 bases each). There are 12 residues in the CDR3. In germline, CDR1 is LNHNV, CDR2 YYDKDF (reference sequence). V lost 8 bases and J lost 7, with 14 bases in between. The CDR3 protein is CATGLGGGTQYF. The CDR3 DNA sequence: TGTGCCACCGGTCTCGGAGGGGGGACCCAGTACTTC.

This clonotype was counted between two and nine times. J is TRBJ2-1 and V is TRBV28; tentative D call: TRBD2 (6 bases). V was clipped by 1 base and J by 9 bases, with 13 bases between them. Germline CDR1 and CDR2: MDHEN and SYDVKM. This CDR3 comprises 14 residues. The CDR3: CASSLFGLGGEQFF. As DNA, the CDR3 is TGTGCCAGCAGTTTATTCGGTCTCGGGGGTGAGCAGTTCTTC.